The 13 T cell receptor beta chains below all came from one sample that was sequenced in a study of cytomegalovirus exposure and HLA in healthy donors. It was with 60 Vbeta and 13 Jbeta primers that the PCR ran. Only in-frame clones appear in the TCRdb table, and some are missing; sequencing was by immunoSEQ multiplex PCR. The sample yields roughly 120,000 clones, approximately 81% seen once. Source material: PBMCs. The source is a man aged 18 to 35 in good health and CMV-seronegative.

The DNA of the CDR3 is TGTGCCAGCAGTATCGGACAGGCCGATGGCTATGGCTACACCTTC. Protein product: CASSIGQADGYGYTF. The V and J genes are TRBV28 and TRBJ1-2, with 7 bases matching TRBD1. CDR1 and CDR2 (germline): MDHEN, SYDVKM. Trimming cost V 5 bases and J 4 bases; bases outside gene matches: 10. This CDR3 is 15 amino acids long.

The CDR3 sequence is CASSVAVGQLGGDTQYF. The DNA for the CDR3 is TGTGCCAGCAGCGTAGCGGTGGGGCAACTCGGGGGGGATACGCAGTATTTT. The chain combines TRBV9 with TRBJ2-3; 7 bases align to TRBD2. V gave up 0 bases and J gave up 6 bases; unmatched junction bases: 13. CDR1 and CDR2 (germline): SGDLS, YYNGEE. This CDR3 is 17 amino acids long.

The rearrangement links TRBV19 to TRBJ2-4; 12 nucleotides align to TRBD2. V was clipped by 5 bases and J by 10 bases; unmatched bases: 12. Germline CDR1 is LNHDA and CDR2 is SQIVND (reference sequence). The CDR3 is made up of 16 amino acids. The CDR3 region has the DNA TGTGCCAGTAGTCCACGGACTAGCGGGGATGGCCGAATTCAGTACTTC. Its protein is CASSPRTSGDGRIQYF.

The J gene is TRBJ2-5, the V gene TRBV4-3; no definite D call. The CDR3 extends over 14 amino acids. V lost 1 base to trimming and J lost 1 base, with 7 bases between them. Germline assignment: CDR1 LGHNA and CDR2 YSLEER. The DNA of the CDR3 is TGCGCCAGCAGCCAAGGGGCGAGCCAAGAGACCCAGTACTTC. Encoded protein: CASSQGASQETQYF.

V usage is TRBV6-6 and J usage is TRBJ2-7; D may be TRBD1 (5 bases). Germline V gene data show CDR1 as MNHNY and CDR2 as SVGAGI (reference sequence). V was pared by 4 bases and J by 3 bases, with 16 bases between. The CDR3 has 15 residues. The DNA of the CDR3 is TGTGCCAGCAGTTCATCCGAAACAGGATTCTACGAGCAGTACTTC. Its protein product is CASSSSETGFYEQYF.

The DNA of the CDR3 is TGTGCCAGCAGTTGGCCGGGACAGAGCACAGATACGCAGTATTTT. This sequence encodes CASSWPGQSTDTQYF. The chain is built from TRBV28 and TRBJ2-3; 7 positions agree with TRBD1. The CDR3 has 15 residues. Germline V lookup: CDR1 MDHEN, CDR2 SYDVKM. J gave up 0 bases and V 4 bases, and 4 bases lay outside the gene matches.

V gene TRBV5-1 combines with J gene TRBJ2-3; D perhaps matches TRBD1 (6 bases). With 0 bases removed from V and 4 bases from J, the gap between germline ends came to 15 bases. The germline V gene encodes CDR1 SGHRS and CDR2 YFSETQ. This CDR3 region has 16 residues. The CDR3 DNA is TGCGCCAGCAGCTTGGCCGTAAGCTCAGGGGCAGATACGCAGTATTTT. It specifies CASSLAVSSGADTQYF.

This clone was counted a few times. CDR3 in DNA: TGTGCCAGCAGCTTAGTCGGCAGGGTTAATTCACCCCTCCACTTT. Protein product: CASSLVGRVNSPLHF. The chain carries TRBV7-9 and TRBJ1-6, with D perhaps TRBD1 (5 bases). V was trimmed by 1 base and J by 6 bases, leaving 10 bases between them. This CDR3 is 15 amino acids long. CDR1 SEHNR and CDR2 FQNEAQ come from the germline V gene (reference sequence). Based on the CDR3 plus reference TRBV7-9 and TRBJ1-6, the full variable domain is DTGVSQNPRHKITKRGQNVTFRCDPISEHNRLYWYRQTLGQGPEFLTYFQNEAQLEKSRLLSDRFSAERPKGSFSTLEIQRTEQGDSAMYLCASSLVGRVNSPLHFGNGTRLTVT.

V gene TRBV19 combines with J gene TRBJ2-2, with TRBD2 identical over 12 bases. CDR1 is LNHDA, CDR2 SQIVND, per germline (reference sequence). V shed 5 bases and J 4 bases; nucleotides not matched to a gene: 14. This CDR3 region has 19 residues. CDR3 region: CASSAGSPSGRGRTGELFF. CDR3 DNA: TGTGCCAGTAGTGCCGGGAGTCCTAGCGGGAGGGGTCGCACCGGGGAGCTGTTTTTT. Using reference TRBV19 and TRBJ2-2 for the parts outside the CDR3, the full variable domain is DGGITQSPKYLFRKEGQNVTLSCEQNLNHDAMYWYRQDPGQGLRLIYYSQIVNDFQKGDIAEGYSVSREKKESFPLTVTSAQKNPTAFYLCASSAGSPSGRGRTGELFFGEGSRLTVL.

The chain joins TRBV28 to TRBJ2-7; D may be TRBD2 (6 bases). Germline-derived CDR1 and CDR2 are MDHEN and SYDVKM. Trimming pared 6 bases from V and 6 bases from J, leaving 21 bases between. This CDR3 is built from 15 residues. The CDR3 region has the DNA TGTGCCAGCAGCTACAGACCGGGAGCGCTCGCCGAGCAGTACTTC. Its translation: CASSYRPGALAEQYF.

The chain joins TRBV11-1 to TRBJ2-1; TRBD2 might be the D (6 bases). Trimming removed 4 bases from V and 0 bases from J, with 10 bases in between. The V gene's germline CDR1 is SGHAT and CDR2 FQDESV (reference sequence). This CDR3 spans 15 amino acids. CDR3 bases: TGTGCCAGCAGCTCGAGGGACTTCTCCTACAATGAGCAGTTCTTC. It specifies CASSSRDFSYNEQFF.

This chain uses TRBV5-4 with TRBJ1-4; 9 bases align to TRBD1. CDR3 size: 15 residues. The germline V gene has CDR1 SGHNT and CDR2 YYREEE (reference sequence). J lost 5 bases, V lost 4 bases, and 6 bases had no gene match. CDR3 protein: CASSAKQGANEKLFF. CDR3 sequence (DNA): TGTGCCAGCAGCGCTAAACAGGGGGCGAATGAAAAACTGTTTTTT.

This clone was seen a few times. V gene TRBV5-6 combines with J gene TRBJ1-1; TRBD1 agrees at 9 bases. V gave up 3 bases and J gave up 1 base; unmatched junction bases: 4. Germline assignment: CDR1 SGHDT and CDR2 YYEEEE. This CDR3 has 15 amino acids. The CDR3, as DNA: TGTGCCAGCAGCTCCACAGGGGGCCCGAACACTGAAGCTTTCTTT. It yields the protein CASSSTGGPNTEAFF.